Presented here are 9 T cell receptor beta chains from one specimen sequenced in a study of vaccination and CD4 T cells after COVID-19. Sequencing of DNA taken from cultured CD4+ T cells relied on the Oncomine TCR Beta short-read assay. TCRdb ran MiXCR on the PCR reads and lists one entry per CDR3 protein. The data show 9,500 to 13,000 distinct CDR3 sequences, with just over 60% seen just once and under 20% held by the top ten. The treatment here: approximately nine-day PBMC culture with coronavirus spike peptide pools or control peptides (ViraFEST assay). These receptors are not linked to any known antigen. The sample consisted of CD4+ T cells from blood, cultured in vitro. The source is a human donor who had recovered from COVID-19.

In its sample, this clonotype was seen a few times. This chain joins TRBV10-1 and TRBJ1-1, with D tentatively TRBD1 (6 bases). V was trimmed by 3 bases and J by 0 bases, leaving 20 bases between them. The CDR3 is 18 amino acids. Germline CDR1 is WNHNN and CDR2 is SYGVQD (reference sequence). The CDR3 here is CASSDRVIRGHMNTEAFF. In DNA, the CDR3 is TGCGCCAGCAGTGATAGGGTTATCAGGGGACATATGAACACTGAAGCTTTCTTT.

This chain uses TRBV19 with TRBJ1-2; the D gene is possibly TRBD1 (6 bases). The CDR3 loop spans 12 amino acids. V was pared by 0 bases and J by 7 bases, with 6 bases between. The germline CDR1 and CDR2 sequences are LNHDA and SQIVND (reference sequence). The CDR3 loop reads CASSIEGGGYTF. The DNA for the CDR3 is TGTGCCAGTAGTATAGAAGGGGGTGGCTACACCTTC.

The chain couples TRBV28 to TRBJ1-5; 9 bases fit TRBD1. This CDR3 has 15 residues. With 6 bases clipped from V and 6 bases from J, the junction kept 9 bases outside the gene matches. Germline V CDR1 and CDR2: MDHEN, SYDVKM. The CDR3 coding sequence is TGTGCCAGCAGATACCGGGACAGGGTACGTCAGCCCCAGCATTTT. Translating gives CASRYRDRVRQPQHF.

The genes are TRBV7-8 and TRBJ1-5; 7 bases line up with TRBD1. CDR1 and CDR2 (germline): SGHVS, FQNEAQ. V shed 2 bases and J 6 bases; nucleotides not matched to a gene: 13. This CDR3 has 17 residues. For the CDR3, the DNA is TGTGCCAGCAGCTTATTCCAGGCAGGGGGTAGGGGTCAGCCCCAGCATTTT. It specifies CASSLFQAGGRGQPQHF.

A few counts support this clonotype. In DNA form, the CDR3 reads TGTGCCAGCAGTCCAATTAAGGGGGAGCAGTACTTC. It encodes CASSPIKGEQYF. J is TRBJ2-7 and V is TRBV27; the D gene is possibly TRBD1 (5 bases). V lost 5 bases and J lost 7, with 12 bases in between. The CDR3 extends over 12 amino acids. Germline loops: CDR1 MNHEY, CDR2 SMNVEV (reference sequence).

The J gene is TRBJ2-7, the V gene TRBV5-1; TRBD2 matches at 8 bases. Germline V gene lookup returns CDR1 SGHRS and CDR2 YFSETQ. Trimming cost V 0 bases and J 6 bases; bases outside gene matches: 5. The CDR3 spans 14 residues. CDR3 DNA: TGCGCCAGCAGCTTGGGCGGGGGGAACGGCGAGCAGTACTTC. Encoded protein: CASSLGGGNGEQYF.

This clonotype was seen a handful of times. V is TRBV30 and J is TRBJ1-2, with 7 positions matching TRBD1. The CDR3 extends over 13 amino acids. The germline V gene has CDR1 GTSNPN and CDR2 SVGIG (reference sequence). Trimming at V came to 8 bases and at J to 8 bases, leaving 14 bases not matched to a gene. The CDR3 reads CAQPNPGGGGYTF. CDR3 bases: TGTGCCCAACCCAATCCAGGGGGAGGGGGCTACACCTTC.

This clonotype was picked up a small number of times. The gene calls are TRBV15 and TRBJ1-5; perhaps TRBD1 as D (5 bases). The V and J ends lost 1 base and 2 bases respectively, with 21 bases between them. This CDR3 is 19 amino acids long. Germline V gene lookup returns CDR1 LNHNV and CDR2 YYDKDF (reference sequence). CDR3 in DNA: TGTGCCACCAGCAGAGGGCGGGGCCAGGGCGGTCGAGGCAATCAGCCCCAGCATTTT. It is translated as CATSRGRGQGGRGNQPQHF.

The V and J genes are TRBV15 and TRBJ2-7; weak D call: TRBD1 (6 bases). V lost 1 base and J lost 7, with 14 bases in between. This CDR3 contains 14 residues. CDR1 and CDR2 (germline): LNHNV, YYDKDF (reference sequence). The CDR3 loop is CATSRVSPGVEQYF. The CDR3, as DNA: TGTGCCACCAGCAGAGTATCGCCAGGGGTTGAGCAGTACTTC. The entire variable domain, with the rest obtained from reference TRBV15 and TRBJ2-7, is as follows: DAMVIQNPRYQVTQFGKPVTLSCSQTLNHNVMYWYQQKSSQAPKLLFHYYDKDFNNEADTPDNFQSRRPNTSFCFLDIRSPGLGDTAMYLCATSRVSPGVEQYFGPGTRLTVT.